The rows below give T cell receptor beta chains drawn from one sample of a study of blood T cell repertoires in COVID-19. Assay: immunoSEQ multiplex PCR; the TCRdb copy retains only in-frame clones and omits some. The repertoire holds under 50,000 clones, with roughly 84% as singletons. Material: peripheral blood. The source is a woman in her sixties or seventies with acute or convalescent COVID-19. Both conserved end residues are trimmed from each CDR3. Fields, in order: V gene, D gene, J gene, clone size, CDR3 protein. The D gene is left open where the match is weak. The size entry is marked missing in some rows and otherwise reads once, few, many or a size class.

>TRBV11-3|NA|TRBJ2-5|NA
ASSLDRGETQY
>TRBV5-1|NA|TRBJ1-1|NA
ASSFVEGNTEAF
>TRBV29-1|NA|TRBJ1-1|NA
SGGGAEAF
>TRBV3-1/TRBV3-2|NA|TRBJ1-2|NA
ASSQDLSTAIGYT
>TRBV29-1|NA|TRBJ2-7|NA
SVATSISYEQY
>TRBV19|NA|TRBJ1-5|NA
ATSDPRGDSNQPQH
>TRBV18|TRBD2|TRBJ2-3|NA
ASSPLALAGRSTDTQY
>TRBV28|TRBD2|TRBJ2-5|NA
ASSSGLAGVRETQY
>TRBV29-1|NA|TRBJ1-4|NA
SAQGGPNEKLF
>TRBV5-4|NA|TRBJ1-6|NA
ASSLPGERLH
>TRBV3-1/TRBV3-2|NA|TRBJ2-1|NA
ASSLHRNNEQF
>TRBV6-5|NA|TRBJ2-2|NA
ASSSAYTGELF
>TRBV5-1|TRBD2|TRBJ2-7|NA
ASSYGLAGGYEQY
>TRBV27|TRBD1|TRBJ1-2|NA
ASSSPTNRGLRGYT
>TRBV19|TRBD1|TRBJ2-3|NA
ASSIRDRGHTQY
>TRBV6-1|NA|TRBJ2-1|NA
ASSHKFEQF
>TRBV28|NA|TRBJ1-1|NA
ASASMNTEAF
>TRBV11-3|TRBD2|TRBJ2-3|once
ASSLGSGRALDTQY
>TRBV14|TRBD1|TRBJ2-2|NA
ASSQATGAGELF
>TRBV4-3|TRBD1|TRBJ1-2|NA
ASSQDQAGGLVWGYT
>TRBV18|NA|TRBJ2-1|NA
ASSGQEGVGQF
>TRBV18|TRBD2|TRBJ2-1|NA
ASSPGTSLNEQF